This T cell receptor (beta chain) was observed in a study of regulatory T cells in long-lasting Graves disease. Broader study findings: TCR diversity was lower in persistent Graves' patients (versus newly diagnosed ones). The persistent group shared fewer than 3,500 public clonotypes, more than the 950 to 1,000 shared by new patients. Persistent disease was associated with favored TRBV28 usage and with favored use of TRBJ1-2 and TRBJ2-5. Rather than thyroid tissue, only peripheral blood underwent study.

V was cut by 6 bases and J by 8 bases, with 15 bases left in between. This CDR3 is built from 13 residues. Germline V gene sequence: CDR1 SNHLY, CDR2 FYNNEI. Relying on iRepertoire HTBI primers and Arm-PCR of CDR3 regions, the team built TCR beta libraries. TCRdb independently ran MiXCR on the multiplex PCR reads; one entry per CDR3 protein. The sample lists roughly 400,000 distinct CDR3 sequences, roughly 20% occurring once. Described time point: persistent/refractory GD, antithyroid drugs over 5 years with positive TRAb. Generation of the TCR library employed RNA extracted from PBMCs. As concerns this clonotype: Its antigen is not identified.

The sequence was obtained from a female donor with Graves disease. The V call is TRBV2, the J call TRBJ2-3; no reliable D call. Sequences were derived from peripheral blood mononuclear cells (PBMCs), sampled when the disease was refractory, from a patient treated with antithyroid drugs. The CDR3 sequence is CASSPPPPGTQYF. The DNA of the CDR3 is TGTGCCAGCAGCCCCCCCCCTCCGGGTACGCAGTATTTT.